The next 21 T cell receptor beta chains were all read from a single sample in a study of blood T cell repertoires in COVID-19. Sequencing used immunoSEQ multiplex PCR; TCRdb keeps in-frame clones, though not all of them. This table holds over 65,000 clones, approximately 88% found once. Sequences were obtained from peripheral blood. The source of these receptors is an older woman with acute or convalescent COVID-19.

This rearrangement joins TRBV6-6 to TRBJ2-2, with 12 bases aligning to TRBD1. The CDR3 covers 16 residues. V lost 0 bases to trimming and J lost 6 bases; unmatched junction nucleotides: 2. The germline CDR1 and CDR2 sequences are MNHNY and SVGAGI (reference sequence). The CDR3 bases are TGTGCCAGCAGTTACTCGGGACAGGGGGCCGCCGGGGAGCTGTTTTTT. Amino acid sequence: CASSYSGQGAAGELFF.

This chain joins TRBV6-5 and TRBJ2-5; 9 bases agree with TRBD2. There are 15 residues in the CDR3. In germline, CDR1 is MNHEY, CDR2 SVGAGI. With V trimmed by 8 bases and J by 5 bases, 12 bases remained unmatched. Here the CDR3 DNA reads TGTGCCAGCTTATCTTTTCGCGGGGGGGGTGAGACCCAGTACTTC. This gives the protein CASLSFRGGGETQYF.

V and J are TRBV18 and TRBJ2-5; the D is unclear. The V end lost 4 bases, the J end lost 5 bases, and 8 bases lay between the germline ends. This CDR3 is built from 12 residues. Per germline, CDR1 KGHSH and CDR2 LQKENI. The CDR3 DNA reads TGTGCCAGCTCACTGTCGGTGGAGACCCAGTACTTC. Protein: CASSLSVETQYF.

This clone was found a few times. This chain uses TRBV6-5 with TRBJ2-3; D is perhaps TRBD1 (8 bases). Trimming took off 8 bases at V and 5 bases at J, with 20 bases between the two ends. CDR1 and CDR2 from the germline V gene are MNHEY and SVGAGI. The CDR3 contains 15 residues. In DNA, the CDR3 is TGTGCCAGCGGGGAGAACAGGGGGGGAAGAGATACGCAGTATTTT. It specifies CASGENRGGRDTQYF.

In its sample, this clone was seen once. The chain links TRBV7-6 to TRBJ2-1; 12 positions agree with TRBD2. Germline V gene sequence: CDR1 SGHVS, CDR2 FNYEAQ. V was pared by 4 bases and J by 5 bases, with 3 bases of the junction left unmatched. The CDR3 runs 15 residues. CDR3 residues: CASSYGLAGNNEQFF. The CDR3 region has the DNA TGTGCCAGCAGCTACGGACTAGCGGGAAACAATGAGCAGTTCTTC.

The gene calls are TRBV28 and TRBJ2-1; tentatively, D is TRBD1 (5 bases). The germline V gene has CDR1 MDHEN and CDR2 SYDVKM. This CDR3 spans 13 amino acids. Trimming cost V 2 bases and J 5 bases, with 7 bases left between them. This CDR3 reads CASSLQGNNEQFF. The CDR3 region has the DNA TGTGCCAGCAGTTTACAGGGTAACAATGAGCAGTTCTTC.

V is TRBV7-2 and J is TRBJ1-6; the match to TRBD1 covers 11 bases. Germline CDR1 is SGHTA and CDR2 is FQGNSA. J lost 7 bases, V lost 1 base, and 6 bases had no gene match. CDR3 length equals 17 residues. The CDR3 region is CASSLGWTGGLNSPLHF. DNA for the CDR3: TGTGCCAGCAGCTTAGGCTGGACAGGGGGCCTCAATTCACCCCTCCACTTT.

The chain joins TRBV9 to TRBJ1-2; perhaps TRBD1 as D (5 bases). CDR1 is SGDLS, CDR2 YYNGEE, per germline. Between the trimmed V and J ends, which lost 4 bases and 4 bases, there was a span of 14 bases. The CDR3 is 14 amino acids. CDR3 sequence reads: CASSPLGGGYGYTF. The CDR3 region has the DNA TGTGCCAGCAGCCCCCTGGGGGGAGGCTATGGCTACACCTTC.

The chain recombines TRBV6-5 with TRBJ1-4, with no clear D. The CDR3 is 14 residues long. With 6 bases removed from V and 4 bases from J, the gap between germline ends came to 12 bases. From germline, CDR1 is MNHEY and CDR2 SVGAGI. The CDR3 is CASRRGRLNEKLFF. The CDR3 bases are TGTGCCAGCAGACGTGGAAGACTTAATGAAAAACTGTTTTTT.

The chain uses TRBV29-1 and TRBJ2-2, with D possibly matching TRBD1 (5 bases). Germline CDR1 SQVTM, CDR2 ANQGSEA. The ends were cut back, 3 bases at V and 0 bases at J, with 11 bases in the middle. The CDR3 extends over 15 amino acids. The CDR3: CSVELGRSNTGELFF. CDR3 coding DNA: TGCAGCGTTGAGTTGGGGCGATCGAACACCGGGGAGCTGTTTTTT.

The rearrangement links TRBV5-4 to TRBJ2-7; 11 bases fit TRBD1. The CDR3 is made up of 12 amino acids. Trimming took 4 bases from V and 6 from J; bases not matched to a gene: 0. The germline V gene has CDR1 SGHNT and CDR2 YYREEE (reference sequence). The CDR3 sequence: CASSGTGGEQYV. Here the CDR3 DNA reads TGTGCCAGCAGCGGGACAGGGGGCGAGCAGTACGTC.

V gene TRBV7-6 combines with J gene TRBJ1-4; tentative D call: TRBD1 (5 bases). This CDR3 contains 16 residues. The ends were cut back, 2 bases at V and 7 bases at J, with 17 bases in the middle. Germline CDR1 and CDR2: SGHVS and FNYEAQ. DNA for the CDR3: TGTGCCAGCAGCTTAAGTCCCCAGGGTTTAGGTGAAAAACTGTTTTTT. It specifies CASSLSPQGLGEKLFF.

This clone was detected once. This sequence joins TRBV3-1 (or the pseudogene TRBV3-2) and TRBJ2-5, with a weak D call TRBD2 (5 bases). Germline values: CDR1 LGHDT, CDR2 YNNKEL (reference sequence). CDR3 length equals 16 residues. Trimming took off 0 bases at V and 4 bases at J, with 15 bases between the two ends. The CDR3 region has the DNA TGTGCCAGCAGCCAAGAGGGCAGCCTCCGGGGAGAGACCCAGTACTTC. Residues: CASSQEGSLRGETQYF.

J is TRBJ1-2 and V is TRBV10-1, with 9 bases identical to TRBD1. Germline-derived CDR1 and CDR2 are WNHNN and SYGVQD (reference sequence). CDR3 length: 13 amino acids. V trimming: 3 bases; J trimming: 7 bases; junction bases outside the gene matches: 3. The CDR3 DNA follows: TGCGCCAGCAGTGACTCGGGACAGGGTGGCTACACCTTC. This translates into CASSDSGQGGYTF.

The genes are TRBV25-1 and TRBJ1-1; 7 bases fit TRBD1. Germline CDR1 reads MGHDK; CDR2 reads SYGVNS. This CDR3 has 13 amino acids. Trimming removed 2 bases from V and 4 bases from J; junction bases left unmatched: 1. CDR3 region: CASSENRGTEAFF. CDR3 bases: TGTGCCAGCAGTGAAAACAGGGGCACTGAAGCTTTCTTT. Combining the CDR3 with reference TRBV25-1 and TRBJ1-1 gives the whole variable domain EADIYQTPRYLVIGTGKKITLECSQTMGHDKMYWYQQDPGMELHLIHYSYGVNSTEKGDLSSESTVSRIRTEHFPLTLESARPSHTSQYLCASSENRGTEAFFGQGTRLTVV.

The sample holds one count of this clone. This chain joins TRBV5-1 and TRBJ1-3; 12 bases are a match to TRBD1. Trimming at V came to 4 bases and at J to 4 bases, leaving 9 bases not matched to a gene. Per the germline V gene, CDR1 is SGHRS and CDR2 is YFSETQ. This CDR3 is 17 amino acids long. CDR3 sequence: CASSPAGQGALGNTIYF. The CDR3, as DNA: TGCGCCAGCAGCCCGGCGGGACAGGGGGCGTTAGGAAACACCATATATTTT.

The chain is built from TRBV29-1 and TRBJ1-1; the D is unclear. This CDR3 spans 10 amino acids. V was shortened by 4 bases and J by 7 bases, with 7 bases between the two germline ends. Per germline, CDR1 SQVTM and CDR2 ANQGSEA. The CDR3 loop is CSVARLEAFF. The CDR3 bases are TGCAGCGTTGCGCGGCTTGAAGCTTTCTTT.

V is TRBV29-1 and J is TRBJ2-3, with a weak D call TRBD1 (5 bases). Germline assignment: CDR1 SQVTM and CDR2 ANQGSEA. The CDR3 has 13 residues. Trimming took off 2 bases at V and 2 bases at J, with 8 bases between the two ends. CDR3 residues: CSVEPTATDTQYF. For the CDR3, the DNA is TGCAGCGTTGAACCGACAGCCACAGATACGCAGTATTTT.

This chain links TRBV6-5 with TRBJ1-2; D is undetermined. This CDR3 is 14 amino acids long. V was clipped by 0 bases and J by 4 bases, with 9 bases between them. Germline V gives CDR1 MNHEY, CDR2 SVGAGI. The CDR3 loop is CASSYSQRGYGYTF. CDR3 DNA sequence: TGTGCCAGCAGTTACTCCCAGAGAGGCTATGGCTACACCTTC.

The chain couples TRBV5-8 to TRBJ2-5; D perhaps matches TRBD2 (5 bases). Germline assignment: CDR1 SGHTS and CDR2 YDEGEE. V shed 4 bases and J shed 5 bases, with 15 bases lying between them. This CDR3 contains 14 residues. CDR3: CASSVPGTRETQYF. For the CDR3, the DNA is TGTGCCAGCAGCGTACCGGGAACGCGGGAGACCCAGTACTTC.

This chain joins TRBV6-2 or TRBV6-3 and TRBJ2-3; D gene unclear. The V end lost 5 bases, the J end lost 1 base, and 10 bases lay between the germline ends. This CDR3 spans 14 amino acids. Germline V lookup: CDR1 MNHEY, CDR2 SVGEGT. CDR3 sequence (DNA): TGTGCCAGCAGTAGAACAACCCGCACAGATACGCAGTATTTT. Protein sequence: CASSRTTRTDTQYF.